This is a list of T cell receptor beta chains from one sample in a study of shared clonotypes between healthy human individuals. The assay was immunoSEQ multiplex PCR, and TCRdb's table has in-frame clones only and misses some. This sample has roughly 640,000 clones, with under 80% found just once. Material: memory CD4+ T cells sorted from blood. The receptors here all came from a woman aged 25 to 39 in good health. Each CDR3 is given with its conserved first and last residue. Each record gives: D gene, J gene, V gene, clone size, CDR3 DNA, CDR3 protein. A D gene is named only where the DNA matches it firmly. Clone size is shown for a subset of rows, as once, few, many or a class of expanded clone.

d_call: -; j_call: TRBJ1-2; v_call: TRBV19; clone_size: -; cdr3_nt: TGTGCCAGCCGCTTCAATAACTATGGCTACACCTTC; cdr3_aa: CASRFNNYGYTF
d_call: TRBD1; j_call: TRBJ1-5; v_call: TRBV29-1; clone_size: -; cdr3_nt: TGCAGCGTATCGACAGGGGTAAATCAGCCCCAGCATTTT; cdr3_aa: CSVSTGVNQPQHF
d_call: -; j_call: TRBJ1-1; v_call: TRBV10-2; clone_size: -; cdr3_nt: TGCGCCAGCAGGGAACTCTCGAACACTGAAGCTTTCTTT; cdr3_aa: CASRELSNTEAFF
d_call: -; j_call: TRBJ1-1; v_call: TRBV19; clone_size: -; cdr3_nt: TGTGCCAGTAGTAAATCCCCGAACACTGAAGCTTTCTTT; cdr3_aa: CASSKSPNTEAFF
d_call: TRBD2; j_call: TRBJ2-3; v_call: TRBV18; clone_size: once; cdr3_nt: TGTGCCAGCTCACCAAGGCTAGCGGGAGGACGCACAGATACGCAGTATTTT; cdr3_aa: CASSPRLAGGRTDTQYF
d_call: -; j_call: TRBJ2-3; v_call: TRBV20-1; clone_size: -; cdr3_nt: TGCAGTGCTACAGGGTTAGATACGCAGTATTTT; cdr3_aa: CSATGLDTQYF
d_call: -; j_call: TRBJ2-7; v_call: TRBV2; clone_size: -; cdr3_nt: TGTGCCAGCAGGCTGGACAGCTTCTACGAGCAGTACTTC; cdr3_aa: CASRLDSFYEQYF
d_call: -; j_call: TRBJ2-5; v_call: TRBV6-6; clone_size: -; cdr3_nt: TGTGCCAGCAGTTATTCCCGGACCAAAGGAGAGACCCAGTACTTC; cdr3_aa: CASSYSRTKGETQYF
d_call: -; j_call: TRBJ1-3; v_call: TRBV28; clone_size: -; cdr3_nt: TGTGCCAGCAGTCCAGCGCTCTCTGGAAACACCATATATTTT; cdr3_aa: CASSPALSGNTIYF
d_call: TRBD2; j_call: TRBJ2-7; v_call: TRBV5-4; clone_size: -; cdr3_nt: TGTGCCAGCAGCAAACCATTAGCGGGGGGGGCCTACGAGCAGTACTTC; cdr3_aa: CASSKPLAGGAYEQYF
d_call: -; j_call: TRBJ1-4; v_call: TRBV13; clone_size: few; cdr3_nt: TGTGCCAGCAGCTCCTCTAGGGGTGGTGAAAAACTGTTTTTT; cdr3_aa: CASSSSRGGEKLFF
d_call: -; j_call: TRBJ2-1; v_call: TRBV4-1; clone_size: -; cdr3_nt: TGCGCCAGCAGCCAAGAAGGTGGTAGCTCCTACAATGAGCAGTTCTTC; cdr3_aa: CASSQEGGSSYNEQFF
d_call: TRBD1; j_call: TRBJ2-1; v_call: TRBV11-3; clone_size: once; cdr3_nt: TGTGCCAGCAGTCCGGGACAGAACAATGAGCAGTTCTTC; cdr3_aa: CASSPGQNNEQFF
d_call: -; j_call: TRBJ2-5; v_call: TRBV6-6; clone_size: few; cdr3_nt: TGTGCCAGCAGTTACTCCCTACCCCAGCAAGAGACCCAGTACTTC; cdr3_aa: CASSYSLPQQETQYF
d_call: TRBD2; j_call: TRBJ2-5; v_call: TRBV28; clone_size: -; cdr3_nt: TGTGCCAGCAGTTCTAGCGGGAGGCTCGAAGAAGAGACCCAGTACTTC; cdr3_aa: CASSSSGRLEEETQYF
d_call: TRBD1; j_call: TRBJ2-2; v_call: TRBV27; clone_size: few; cdr3_nt: TGTGCCAGCAGTCCGACAGGGGGGGACACCGGGGAGCTGTTTTTT; cdr3_aa: CASSPTGGDTGELFF
d_call: -; j_call: TRBJ1-3; v_call: TRBV6-6; clone_size: -; cdr3_nt: TGTGCCAGCAACATAGGGTCTGGAAACACCATATATTTT; cdr3_aa: CASNIGSGNTIYF
d_call: -; j_call: TRBJ2-7; v_call: TRBV4-2; clone_size: -; cdr3_nt: TGTGCCAGCAGCCCCGTGCGTCCAGGGGTCTACGAGCAGTACTTC; cdr3_aa: CASSPVRPGVYEQYF
d_call: TRBD1; j_call: TRBJ1-5; v_call: TRBV30; clone_size: -; cdr3_nt: TGTGCCTGGAGACCGCAAGGGGGCGGCCAGCATTTT; cdr3_aa: CAWRPQGGGQHF
d_call: TRBD1; j_call: TRBJ1-5; v_call: TRBV16; clone_size: -; cdr3_nt: TGTGCCAGCAGCGTGGACAGGGGATTAGATCAGCCCCAGCATTTT; cdr3_aa: CASSVDRGLDQPQHF
d_call: TRBD2; j_call: TRBJ2-1; v_call: TRBV19; clone_size: -; cdr3_nt: TGTGCCAGTAGTAAATATTGGACTAGCGGGAATATCAATGAGCAGTTCTTC; cdr3_aa: CASSKYWTSGNINEQFF
d_call: -; j_call: TRBJ2-2; v_call: TRBV11-2; clone_size: -; cdr3_nt: TGTGCCAGCAGCTTAGACCTGGGCGGCACCGGGGAGCTGTTTTTT; cdr3_aa: CASSLDLGGTGELFF
d_call: TRBD2; j_call: TRBJ2-7; v_call: TRBV7-9; clone_size: -; cdr3_nt: TGTGCCAGCAGCCCCGGACTAGACTACGAGCAGTACTTC; cdr3_aa: CASSPGLDYEQYF
d_call: TRBD2; j_call: TRBJ2-3; v_call: TRBV30; clone_size: -; cdr3_nt: TGTGCCTGGAGTTGGGGGGGGGATGTAGATACGCAGTATTTT; cdr3_aa: CAWSWGGDVDTQYF
d_call: -; j_call: TRBJ2-7; v_call: TRBV19; clone_size: few; cdr3_nt: TGTGCCAGTAGTACTCAGGGGAGCTCCTACGAGCAGTACTTC; cdr3_aa: CASSTQGSSYEQYF
d_call: -; j_call: TRBJ1-2; v_call: TRBV30; clone_size: few; cdr3_nt: TGTGCCTGGAGTGCTAGTGTAACGTTTGGCTACACCTTC; cdr3_aa: CAWSASVTFGYTF
d_call: TRBD2; j_call: TRBJ2-5; v_call: TRBV7-2; clone_size: once; cdr3_nt: TGTGCCAGCAGCTCCTACATTAGCGGGCGAACCCAGTACTTC; cdr3_aa: CASSSYISGRTQYF
d_call: TRBD1; j_call: TRBJ1-5; v_call: TRBV7-9; clone_size: -; cdr3_nt: TGTGCCAGCAGCGCGGACAGGGGAAATCAGCCCCAGCATTTT; cdr3_aa: CASSADRGNQPQHF
d_call: TRBD2; j_call: TRBJ2-1; v_call: TRBV7-9; clone_size: -; cdr3_nt: TGTGCCAGCAGCTTAGTCCCCGGGGGTAGCGGGGCCCACAATGAGCAGTTCTTC; cdr3_aa: CASSLVPGGSGAHNEQFF
d_call: -; j_call: TRBJ2-1; v_call: TRBV7-3; clone_size: -; cdr3_nt: TGTGCCAGCAGCCGATCTCATCAAGGACCGCTCGGGTACAATGAGCAGTTCTTC; cdr3_aa: CASSRSHQGPLGYNEQFF
d_call: TRBD2; j_call: TRBJ2-7; v_call: TRBV5-8; clone_size: -; cdr3_nt: TGTGCCAGCAGCTTTAGGCGGGAGTCCTACGAGCAGTACTTC; cdr3_aa: CASSFRRESYEQYF
d_call: TRBD2; j_call: TRBJ2-7; v_call: TRBV11-2; clone_size: -; cdr3_nt: TGTGCCAGCAGCACCAGACTAGCGGGAGGGAGCGAGCAGTACTTC; cdr3_aa: CASSTRLAGGSEQYF
d_call: -; j_call: TRBJ2-1; v_call: TRBV4-2; clone_size: -; cdr3_nt: TGTGCCAGCAGCCAAAGAATGGTCGATGAGCAGTTCTTC; cdr3_aa: CASSQRMVDEQFF
d_call: TRBD2; j_call: TRBJ2-1; v_call: TRBV4-2; clone_size: -; cdr3_nt: TGTGCCAGCAGCCAGCCGGGACTAGCGGGAGAGGGTGAGCAGTTCTTC; cdr3_aa: CASSQPGLAGEGEQFF
d_call: TRBD1; j_call: TRBJ2-7; v_call: TRBV10-1; clone_size: few; cdr3_nt: TGCGCCAGCAGATTAAGGGACAGGCTCTCCTACGAGCAGTACTTC; cdr3_aa: CASRLRDRLSYEQYF
d_call: -; j_call: TRBJ1-2; v_call: TRBV27; clone_size: -; cdr3_nt: TGTGCCAGCAGTCCCCTTGGGGGTGGCTACACCTTC; cdr3_aa: CASSPLGGGYTF
d_call: TRBD1; j_call: TRBJ2-2; v_call: TRBV5-4; clone_size: -; cdr3_nt: TGTGCCAGCAGCCCCCGGGACAGGGGGCTCGGCGGGGAGCTGTTTTTT; cdr3_aa: CASSPRDRGLGGELFF
d_call: -; j_call: TRBJ2-5; v_call: TRBV30; clone_size: -; cdr3_nt: TGTGCCTGGAGTGTACGGAGGGAGACCCAGTACTTC; cdr3_aa: CAWSVRRETQYF
d_call: -; j_call: TRBJ2-7; v_call: TRBV28; clone_size: -; cdr3_nt: TGTGCCAGCAGTTTATATCTGAACTCCTACGAGCAGTACTTC; cdr3_aa: CASSLYLNSYEQYF
d_call: TRBD2; j_call: TRBJ2-7; v_call: TRBV5-4; clone_size: -; cdr3_nt: TGTGCCAGCAGCACGGGGACTAGCGGGATATATTACGAGCAGTACTTC; cdr3_aa: CASSTGTSGIYYEQYF
d_call: -; j_call: TRBJ1-2; v_call: TRBV27; clone_size: -; cdr3_nt: TGTGCCAGCGGGGATTTGAGCGAAGGGGTATATGGCTACACCTTC; cdr3_aa: CASGDLSEGVYGYTF
d_call: TRBD1; j_call: TRBJ1-6; v_call: TRBV5-1; clone_size: -; cdr3_nt: TGCGCCAGCAGCTTTGGCAGGGGGAATTCACCCCTCCACTTT; cdr3_aa: CASSFGRGNSPLHF
d_call: TRBD2; j_call: TRBJ2-7; v_call: TRBV27; clone_size: -; cdr3_nt: TGTGCCAGCAGTAAGAGGGTATTTCAGCCGCTAGCGGGGGCAGCCTACGAGCAGTACTTC; cdr3_aa: CASSKRVFQPLAGAAYEQYF
d_call: -; j_call: TRBJ2-7; v_call: TRBV2; clone_size: -; cdr3_nt: TGTGCCAGCAGTGGTATCTACGAGCAGTACTTC; cdr3_aa: CASSGIYEQYF
d_call: -; j_call: TRBJ2-7; v_call: TRBV6-1; clone_size: -; cdr3_nt: TGTGCCAGCAAGGGACTGGGACAGTGGACCAACGAGCAGTACTTC; cdr3_aa: CASKGLGQWTNEQYF
d_call: -; j_call: TRBJ2-3; v_call: TRBV28; clone_size: few; cdr3_nt: TGTGCCGGAACCCGCTCGAGCACAGATACGCAGTATTTT; cdr3_aa: CAGTRSSTDTQYF
d_call: -; j_call: TRBJ2-5; v_call: TRBV2; clone_size: -; cdr3_nt: TGCGCCAGCAGTGCGACTGCGTCGGAGACCCAGTACTTC; cdr3_aa: CASSATASETQYF
d_call: -; j_call: TRBJ2-7; v_call: TRBV28; clone_size: -; cdr3_nt: TGTGCCAGCACAGGGAGCCTCCACGAGCAGTACTTC; cdr3_aa: CASTGSLHEQYF
d_call: TRBD2; j_call: TRBJ2-1; v_call: TRBV7-3; clone_size: -; cdr3_nt: TGTGCCAGCAGCTTAACGGCGCTAGCGGGAGCCTACAATGAGCAGTTCTTC; cdr3_aa: CASSLTALAGAYNEQFF
d_call: -; j_call: TRBJ1-5; v_call: TRBV19; clone_size: -; cdr3_nt: TGTGCCAGTGCATCGGAGCGCAATCAGCCCCAGCATTTT; cdr3_aa: CASASERNQPQHF
d_call: -; j_call: TRBJ1-5; v_call: TRBV28; clone_size: few; cdr3_nt: TGTGCCTCAACGGGGGGATATAGCAATCAGCCCCAGCATTTT; cdr3_aa: CASTGGYSNQPQHF
d_call: -; j_call: TRBJ2-1; v_call: TRBV30; clone_size: once; cdr3_nt: TGTGCCTGGAGTGTCCTCCGGTACAATGAGCAGTTCTTC; cdr3_aa: CAWSVLRYNEQFF